This T cell receptor (beta chain) was profiled in a study of shared clonotypes between healthy human individuals. Negatively enriched CD4+ T cells were divided by CD45RA into naive and memory. CDR3 length: 15 amino acids. Germline V gives CDR1 ENHRY, CDR2 SYGVKD. V was pared by 4 bases and J by 3 bases, with 15 bases between. TCRdb's copy holds only in-frame clones and misses some; the assay was immunoSEQ multiplex PCR. This sample yields about 1 million clones, of which about 75% are seen a single time; 1.4% belongs to the top ten. Sequences were obtained from memory CD4+ T cells sorted from blood. Sample subset: CD45RA-negative fraction. This chain links TRBV10-3 with TRBJ2-5; a possible D gene is TRBD2 (6 bases). This clonotype originated in a young man in good health. This chain's CDR3 is CAISVQGGAKETQYF. The CDR3 DNA is TGTGCCATCAGTGTTCAGGGCGGGGCAAAAGAGACCCAGTACTTC.